These 9 T cell receptor beta chains were sequenced from one sample in a study of T cells in Graves' hyperthyroidism and ophthalmopathy. The source material, RNA transcripts, was used to amplify TCR beta CDR3 regions. Researchers ran a first-round RT-PCR on the TCR CDR3 using the HTBI primer set. TCRdb itself ran the multiplex PCR reads through MiXCR, one entry per CDR3 protein. There are about 52,000 distinct CDR3 sequences in the sample; 48% occur only once, and roughly 10% lies in the top ten. Specimen: blood. The source is a woman between 45 and 65 years old with Graves' ophthalmopathy.

By sample fraction, this clonotype is medium-sized. The chain combines TRBV7-8 with TRBJ1-4; D call uncertain. V dropped 0 bases and J dropped 6 bases, with 5 bases sitting between them. There are 13 residues in the CDR3. CDR1 and CDR2 (germline): SGHVS, FQNEAQ. CDR3 sequence: CASSLARYEKLFF. The CDR3 DNA is TGTGCCAGCAGCTTAGCGCGTTATGAAAAACTGTTTTTT.

Turning to this clonotype: This may come from a read error, since a much larger clone is one base off. The chain uses TRBV6-6 and TRBJ2-1; no firm D call. In germline, CDR1 is MNHNY, CDR2 SVGAGI (reference sequence). This CDR3 has 13 residues. CDR3 DNA sequence: TGTGCCAGCAGTTCACAATCCTACGATGAGCAGTTCTTC. This encodes CASSSQSYDEQFF.

This clonotype was seen many times. CDR3 in DNA: TGTGCCAGCAGCTTGTTGAGCAAAGTCTACGAGCAGTACTTC. This translates into CASSLLSKVYEQYF. The chain recombines TRBV5-6 with TRBJ2-7, with D hard to call. The V end was cut by 1 base, the J end by 3 bases, with 11 bases between. The germline V gene encodes CDR1 SGHDT and CDR2 YYEEEE. There are 14 residues in the CDR3.

The table lists this clonotype with many counts. V gene TRBV19 combines with J gene TRBJ2-1, with a possible D match to TRBD2 (6 bases). With 3 bases removed from V and 5 bases from J, the gap between germline ends came to 23 bases. The CDR3 runs to 18 residues. Germline CDR1 is LNHDA and CDR2 is SQIVND (reference sequence). In DNA, the CDR3 is TGTGCCAGTAGTATCAGAGGGCTTGCGGACTTAGCGGACAATGAGCAGTTCTTC. Its protein product is CASSIRGLADLADNEQFF.

There are many counts of this clonotype. The CDR3 DNA is TGCGCCAGCGGAGGAAACTCTGGGGCCAACGTCCTGACTTTC. The encoded protein is CASGGNSGANVLTF. The rearrangement links TRBV5-1 to TRBJ2-6; D possibly corresponds to TRBD2 (5 bases). The germline CDR1 and CDR2 sequences are SGHRS and YFSETQ. This CDR3 contains 14 residues. With 7 bases removed from V and 0 bases from J, the gap between germline ends came to 8 bases.

This clonotype has ten or more counts. The rearrangement uses TRBV7-6 and TRBJ2-1, with TRBD2 identical over 11 bases. The V gene's germline CDR1 is SGHVS and CDR2 FNYEAQ. V gave up 3 bases and J gave up 5 bases; unmatched junction bases: 9. This CDR3 is built from 17 residues. Written as DNA, the CDR3 is TGTGCCAGCAGCTTGCCCCGGGATAGCGGGAGGGACAATGAGCAGTTCTTC. Its translation is CASSLPRDSGRDNEQFF.

Note on this clonotype: The junction and the germline gene differ at one end; a read error may be behind it. This chain joins TRBV27 and TRBJ1-1, with TRBD1 matching 7 bases. CDR1 and CDR2 from the germline V gene are MNHEY and SMNVEV (reference sequence). The CDR3 contains 16 residues. The CDR3: CASSPPGGAMNAEAFF. The CDR3 nucleotides are TGTGCCAGCAGTCCGCCAGGGGGGGCAATGAACGCTGAAGCTTTCTTT.

This clonotype was found once. The gene calls are TRBV29-1 and TRBJ1-2; D is uncertain. CDR3 length equals 15 residues. From germline, CDR1 is SQVTM and CDR2 ANQGSEA. Trimming took off 7 bases at V and 3 bases at J, with 21 bases between the two ends. CDR3 nucleotide sequence: TGCAGCGCGAACGCCCTTCACCAAGCTGACTATGGCTACACCTTC. Its translation is CSANALHQADYGYTF.

A note on this clonotype: The DNA is omitted, as the CDR3 cannot be located on it reliably, and the CDR3 follows TCRdb's listing. The gene calls are TRBV10-3 and TRBJ2-7; the table's TRBD2 call for D was not verified on the DNA. The CDR3 comprises 19 residues, both ends counted. CDR1 ENHRY and CDR2 SYGVKD come from the germline V gene. CDR3 protein: CAICSARDPARLVSGEQYF.